The entry that follows covers one TCR beta chain sequence. The data stem from a study of T cell responses to AZD1222 COVID-19 vaccine. Germline CDR1 is LNHDA and CDR2 is SQIVND (reference sequence). The V end was cut by 0 bases, the J end by 6 bases, with 16 bases between. CDR3 size: 16 residues. The protocol was immunoSEQ multiplex PCR, while the TCRdb copy is restricted to in-frame clones and leaves out a portion. The sample has about 130,000 clones; around 90% are singletons. This TCR was sampled from an adult who received the AZD1222 COVID-19 vaccine. The chain joins TRBV19 to TRBJ2-3, with D possibly matching TRBD1 (6 bases). The sequences come from peripheral blood, collected 28 days after the second AZD1222 dose. The CDR3 region is CASSIDPTGSRDTQYF. The CDR3 nucleotides are TGTGCCAGTAGTATAGATCCGACAGGATCTAGGGATACGCAGTATTTT.